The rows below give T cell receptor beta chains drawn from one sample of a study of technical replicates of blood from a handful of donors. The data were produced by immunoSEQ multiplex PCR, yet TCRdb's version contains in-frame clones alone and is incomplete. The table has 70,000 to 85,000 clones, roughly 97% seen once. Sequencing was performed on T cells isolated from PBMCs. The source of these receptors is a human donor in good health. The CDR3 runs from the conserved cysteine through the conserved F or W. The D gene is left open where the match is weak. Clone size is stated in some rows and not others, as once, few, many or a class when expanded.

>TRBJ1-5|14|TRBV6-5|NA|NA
TGTGCCAGCAGTCCAACGGAGGGGAATCAGCCCCAGCATTTT
CASSPTEGNQPQHF
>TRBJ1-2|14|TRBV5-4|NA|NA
TGTGCCAGCAGCTCCCCCCTATTGAGTTATGGCTACACCTTC
CASSSPLLSYGYTF
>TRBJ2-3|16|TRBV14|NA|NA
TGTGCCAGCAGCCAGATCAGGGGCCCTCCTGCAGATACGCAGTATTTT
CASSQIRGPPADTQYF
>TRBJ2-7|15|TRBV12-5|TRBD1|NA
TGTGCTAGTGGTTGGACACGGGACAGAACCTACGAGCAGTACTTC
CASGWTRDRTYEQYF
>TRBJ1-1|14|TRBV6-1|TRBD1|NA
TGTGCCAGCAGTCCGACAGGGTTGGTGACTGAAGCTTTCTTT
CASSPTGLVTEAFF
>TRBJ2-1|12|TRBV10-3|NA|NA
TGTGCCATCAGTGAGTCACAGGTGTGGCAGTTCTTC
CAISESQVWQFF
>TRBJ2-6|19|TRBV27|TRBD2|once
TGTGCCAGCAGTTTAGTGTCGCTAGCGGGGCTCTCTGGGGCCAACGTCCTGACTTTC
CASSLVSLAGLSGANVLTF
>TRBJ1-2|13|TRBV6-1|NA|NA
TGTGCCAGCAGGCCGCAGGGGACCTATGGCTACACCTTC
CASRPQGTYGYTF
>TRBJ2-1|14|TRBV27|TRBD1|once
TGTGCCAGCACGTTAACCGGGACAGACAATGAGCAGTTCTTC
CASTLTGTDNEQFF
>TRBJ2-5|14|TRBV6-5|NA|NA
TGTGCCAGCAGACTGACAGGTTGGGGGGAGACCCAGTACTTC
CASRLTGWGETQYF
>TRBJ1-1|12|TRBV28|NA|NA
TGTGCCAGCAGTTGGACATATCGACGGGCTTTCTTT
CASSWTYRRAFF
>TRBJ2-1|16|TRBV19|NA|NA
TGTGCCAGTAGTACTATCTCAGGGAAAACCTACAATGAGCAGTTCTTC
CASSTISGKTYNEQFF
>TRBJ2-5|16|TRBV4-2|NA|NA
TGTGCCAGCAGCCAGGTGGGACTTCAAGAACAAGAGACCCAGTACTTC
CASSQVGLQEQETQYF
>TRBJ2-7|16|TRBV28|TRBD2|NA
TGTGCCAGCAGTTTAAGGGGAGGGGTAGCCTCCTACGAGCAGTACTTC
CASSLRGGVASYEQYF
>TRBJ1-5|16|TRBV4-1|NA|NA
TGCGCCAGCAGCCAAGGGGCGATGCAGGATAATCAGCCCCAGCATTTT
CASSQGAMQDNQPQHF
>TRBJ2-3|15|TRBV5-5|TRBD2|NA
TGTGCCAGCAGCTTCCGACTAGCTGGCACAGATACGCAGTATTTT
CASSFRLAGTDTQYF
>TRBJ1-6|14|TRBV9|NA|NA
TGTGCCAGCAGCAGGGACAATAGGGACTCACCCCTCCACTTT
CASSRDNRDSPLHF
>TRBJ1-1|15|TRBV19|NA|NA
TGTGCCAGTAGTATACAGGCCGGTAGTAACACTGAAGCTTTCTTT
CASSIQAGSNTEAFF
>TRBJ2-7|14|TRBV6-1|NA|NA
TGTGCCAGCAGTAAGACAGGGAGCGGGTACGAGCAGTACTTC
CASSKTGSGYEQYF
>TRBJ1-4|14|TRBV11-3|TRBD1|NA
TGTGCCAGCAGCGGGACAGGGGAAGATGAAAAACTGTTTTTT
CASSGTGEDEKLFF
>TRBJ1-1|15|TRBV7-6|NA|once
TGTGCCAGCAGCTTTGGGGGGAGGTTGGACACTGAAGCTTTCTTT
CASSFGGRLDTEAFF
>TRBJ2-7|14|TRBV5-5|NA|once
TGTGCCAGTTCGACGGCGCGGAGCTCCTACGAGCAGTACTTC
CASSTARSSYEQYF
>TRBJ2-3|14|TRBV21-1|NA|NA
TGTGCCAGCAGCAAACTAGTCCACGCAGATACGCAGTATTTT
CASSKLVHADTQYF
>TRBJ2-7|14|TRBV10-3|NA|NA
TGTGCCATCAGTGTTGAGTTCTTAGTGGACGAGCAGTACTTC
CAISVEFLVDEQYF
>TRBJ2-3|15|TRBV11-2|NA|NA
TGTGCCAGCAGCCTGACCGGGACTAGCACAGATACGCAGTATTTT
CASSLTGTSTDTQYF
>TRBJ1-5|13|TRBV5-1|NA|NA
TGCGCCAGCAGCTCCTCGTACAATCAGCCCCAGCATTTT
CASSSSYNQPQHF
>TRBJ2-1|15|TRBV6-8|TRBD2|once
TGTGCCAGCAGCCCGACACTAGCGGGAGCGAATGAGCAGTTCTTC
CASSPTLAGANEQFF
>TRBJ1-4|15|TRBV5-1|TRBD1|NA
TGCGCCAGCAGCTTGGTACCAGGGGGACAAGAAAAACTGTTTTTT
CASSLVPGGQEKLFF
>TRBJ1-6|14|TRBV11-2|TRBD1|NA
TGTGCCAGCAGCTCGACAGGGGGCTATTCACCCCTCCACTTT
CASSSTGGYSPLHF
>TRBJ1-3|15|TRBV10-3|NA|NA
TGTGCCATCCGTAACAGGGAAAGCTCTGGAAACACCATATATTTT
CAIRNRESSGNTIYF
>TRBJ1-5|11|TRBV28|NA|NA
TGTGCCAGCACCAACAATCAGCCCCAGCATTTT
CASTNNQPQHF
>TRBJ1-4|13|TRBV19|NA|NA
TGTGCCAGTAGCGGCAGGGCTAATGAAAAACTGTTTTTT
CASSGRANEKLFF
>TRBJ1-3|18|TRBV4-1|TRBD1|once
TGCGCCAGCAGCCAAGAACCCAACGGACAGGGACCTGGAGGCACCATATATTTT
CASSQEPNGQGPGGTIYF
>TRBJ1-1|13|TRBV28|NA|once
TGTGCCAGTAGTATAGGCGTGACAGTGCAAGCTTTCTTT
CASSIGVTVQAFF
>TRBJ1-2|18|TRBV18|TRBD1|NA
TGTGCCAGCTCACCACTCGGACAGGGGGCGAGACCCGACTATGGCTACACCTTC
CASSPLGQGARPDYGYTF
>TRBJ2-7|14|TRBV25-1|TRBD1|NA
TGTGCCAGCAGTGAATGGGGACAGGGGGCCGAGCAGTACTTC
CASSEWGQGAEQYF
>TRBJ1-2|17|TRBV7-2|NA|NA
TGTGCCAGCAGCTCAAGGACTCAGTCATCTCTCAGCTATGGCTACACCTTC
CASSSRTQSSLSYGYTF
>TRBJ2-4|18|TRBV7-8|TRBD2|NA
TGTGCCAGCAGCCCCGGACTAGCGGGAGAGGCGGCCAAAAACATTCAGTACTTC
CASSPGLAGEAAKNIQYF